The clone carrying this T cell receptor (beta chain) has a single count. Measured with immunoSEQ multiplex PCR; TCRdb has only the in-frame clones, and not every one. Here the sample spans approximately 150,000 clones, roughly 88% being singletons. The entry originates in a study of T cell responses to AZD1222 COVID-19 vaccine. The germline gives CDR1 SNHLY, CDR2 FYNNEI. The CDR3 covers 14 residues. V was pared by 6 bases and J by 4 bases, with 6 bases of the junction left unmatched. The source is an adult who received the AZD1222 COVID-19 vaccine. The sequences come from peripheral blood, collected 28 days after the second AZD1222 dose. This rearrangement joins TRBV2 to TRBJ1-2, with 9 bases that match TRBD1. The CDR3 DNA is TGTGCCAGCAGAGGACAGGGGCTTGCCTATGGCTACACCTTC. Translating gives CASRGQGLAYGYTF. Combining the CDR3 with reference TRBV2 and TRBJ1-2 gives the whole variable domain EPEVTQTPSHQVTQMGQEVILRCVPISNHLYFYWYRQILGQKVEFLVSFYNNEISEKSEIFDDQFSVERPDGSNFTLKIRSTKLEDSAMYFCASRGQGLAYGYTFGSGTRLTVV.